Presented here are 20 T cell receptor beta chains from one specimen sequenced in a study of Ad26.COV2.S vaccination and SARS-CoV-2 variants (dated by TCRdb to the early 2020s). The library was generated by the immunoSEQ multiplex PCR assay. TCRdb provides this immuneACCESS table in a form limited to in-frame rearrangements. Some clones are lacking; in checked studies, under half of them reflect an unresolved V gene, and why the rest are absent is not known. The sample table lists hundreds of thousands of clones, about nine tenths of them with a count of one. Jointly, the top ten make up 6.4% of the sample. Read against the paper, the sample's treatment or condition label means: 15 to 20 received Ad26.COV2.S at low or high dose, single or two shots; 5 received placebo; per-sample allocation not given. Repertoires of vaccine and placebo recipients were sequenced from samples taken on day 63 after the first injection.

This specimen consisted of peripheral blood, obtained in a trial of Ad26.COV2.S vaccine versus placebo. Receptors originate from a person between 18 and 59 years old who received the Ad26.COV2.S COVID-19 vaccine or a placebo.

V and J are TRBV2 and TRBJ2-2, with TRBD2 identical over 12 bases. The CDR3 is 17 residues long. With 4 bases clipped from V and 2 bases from J, the junction kept 5 bases outside the gene matches. In germline, CDR1 is SNHLY, CDR2 FYNNEI. The CDR3 DNA reads TGTGCCAGCAGTGCGGCTAGCGGGGGGGTAAACACCGGGGAGCTGTTTTTT. The encoded protein is CASSAASGGVNTGELFF.

The chain carries TRBV9 and TRBJ2-7; 9 bases are shared with TRBD2. V lost 0 bases to trimming and J lost 1 base; unmatched junction nucleotides: 5. Looked up from germline, CDR1 is SGDLS and CDR2 is YYNGEE. The CDR3 runs 16 residues. The CDR3 DNA is TGTGCCAGCAGCGTAGGTCTAGCGGGATCATCCTACGAGCAGTACTTC. Amino acids: CASSVGLAGSSYEQYF. Variable domain in full (rest from reference TRBV9 and TRBJ2-7): DSGVTQTPKHLITATGQRVTLRCSPRSGDLSVYWYQQSLDQGLQFLIQYYNGEERAKGNILERFSAQQFPDLHSELNLSSLELGDSALYFCASSVGLAGSSYEQYFGPGTRLTVT.

V and J are TRBV27 and TRBJ2-1; 8 bases map to TRBD1. CDR3 size: 14 residues. CDR1 is MNHEY, CDR2 SMNVEV, per germline (reference sequence). Losses at the gene ends were 5 bases for V and 4 bases for J; bases not matched to a gene: 4. The CDR3, as DNA: TGTGCCAGCAGTCGGACAGGGCCTTACAATGAGCAGTTCTTC. This translates into CASSRTGPYNEQFF.

V and J are TRBV5-1 and TRBJ2-5; possibly TRBD2 for D (5 bases). The V end was cut by 0 bases, the J end by 5 bases, with 11 bases between. The CDR3 is 14 amino acids. Germline values: CDR1 SGHRS, CDR2 YFSETQ. CDR3 nucleotides: TGCGCCAGCAGCTTGGGCCGCAGGAGGGAGACCCAGTACTTC. Translating it yields CASSLGRRRETQYF.

This chain links TRBV9 with TRBJ2-5; tentatively, D is TRBD2 (5 bases). V shed 0 bases and J shed 7 bases, with 16 bases lying between them. This CDR3 has 15 amino acids. CDR1 is SGDLS, CDR2 YYNGEE, per germline. The CDR3 protein is CASSVAGTYGGTQYF. DNA of the CDR3: TGTGCCAGCAGCGTAGCGGGAACCTACGGCGGGACCCAGTACTTC.

V is TRBV19 and J is TRBJ2-2, with a possible D match to TRBD1 (6 bases). Germline V gives CDR1 LNHDA, CDR2 SQIVND (reference sequence). The V gene lost 7 bases and the J gene lost 2 bases, with 20 bases spanning the gap. The CDR3 is 17 amino acids. The CDR3 is CASTPLSGTHNTGELFF. The CDR3, as DNA: TGTGCCAGTACCCCCCTATCCGGGACACATAACACCGGGGAGCTGTTTTTT.

In DNA, the CDR3 is TGTGCCACCAGCAGAGGGACTAGCGGGGGCACCGGGGAGCTGTTTTTT. Amino acids: CATSRGTSGGTGELFF. This chain uses TRBV15 with TRBJ2-2, with 13 bases matching TRBD2. Germline CDR1 is LNHNV and CDR2 is YYDKDF (reference sequence). This CDR3 contains 16 residues. After removal of 1 base from V and 4 bases from J, the junction contained 0 bases not matched to a gene. The whole variable domain, remainder taken from reference TRBV15 and TRBJ2-2, is DAMVIQNPRYQVTQFGKPVTLSCSQTLNHNVMYWYQQKSSQAPKLLFHYYDKDFNNEADTPDNFQSRRPNTSFCFLDIRSPGLGDTAMYLCATSRGTSGGTGELFFGEGSRLTVL.

This clone was detected once. The chain carries TRBV28 and TRBJ2-5, with 12 bases aligning to TRBD2. The CDR3 spans 16 residues. The V segment lost 5 bases and the J segment 4 bases; nucleotides outside the gene matches: 8. Germline V gene sequence: CDR1 MDHEN, CDR2 SYDVKM. CDR3 nucleotides: TGTGCCAGCAGTCTGGCCGGACTAGCGGGACGAGAGACCCAGTACTTC. Protein: CASSLAGLAGRETQYF.

J is TRBJ1-6 and V is TRBV5-4; a weak D match, TRBD1 (6 bases). Germline V gene sequence: CDR1 SGHNT, CDR2 YYREEE (reference sequence). This CDR3 contains 15 residues. The V and J ends lost 3 bases and 5 bases respectively, with 12 bases between them. The CDR3 sequence is CASSYQDSNNSPLHF. Written as DNA, the CDR3 is TGTGCCAGCAGCTATCAGGACAGCAATAATTCACCCCTCCACTTT. Full variable domain (remainder filled in from reference TRBV5-4 and TRBJ1-6): ETGVTQSPTHLIKTRGQQVTLRCSSQSGHNTVSWYQQALGQGPQFIFQYYREEENGRGNFPPRFSGLQFPNYSSELNVNALELDDSALYLCASSYQDSNNSPLHFGNGTRLTVT.

J is TRBJ2-5 and V is TRBV19; TRBD2 matches at 10 bases. The CDR3 consists of 15 residues. Germline loops: CDR1 LNHDA, CDR2 SQIVND (reference sequence). The V gene end was trimmed by 9 bases and the J gene end by 4 bases; junction bases not matched to a gene: 11. This CDR3 reads CASGTSAMRGETQYF. The CDR3 DNA reads as TGTGCCAGCGGGACTAGCGCCATGAGGGGAGAGACCCAGTACTTC. The full variable domain, rest sourced from reference TRBV19 and TRBJ2-5, is DGGITQSPKYLFRKEGQNVTLSCEQNLNHDAMYWYRQDPGQGLRLIYYSQIVNDFQKGDIAEGYSVSREKKESFPLTVTSAQKNPTAFYLCASGTSAMRGETQYFGPGTRLLVL.

The chain recombines TRBV27 with TRBJ2-1, with 10 bases that match TRBD2. The CDR3 loop spans 15 amino acids. Germline-derived CDR1 and CDR2 are MNHEY and SMNVEV (reference sequence). V lost 6 bases, J lost 2 bases, and 4 bases stayed unmatched. For the CDR3, the DNA is TGTGCCAGCAGGCCGGGACTAGCGCCCTACAATGAGCAGTTCTTC. Amino acids: CASRPGLAPYNEQFF.

Only a few counts were recorded for this clone. The J gene is TRBJ2-7, the V gene TRBV6-6; perhaps TRBD1 as D (6 bases). Trimming removed 6 bases from V and 0 bases from J, with 9 bases in between. This CDR3 region has 13 residues. Germline-derived CDR1 and CDR2 are MNHNY and SVGAGI (reference sequence). The CDR3 protein is CASSRDNSYEQYF. CDR3 DNA: TGTGCCAGCAGCCGGGACAACTCCTACGAGCAGTACTTC.

The chain joins TRBV24-1 to TRBJ2-3; 7 bases line up with TRBD1. The CDR3 consists of 19 residues. V trimming: 0 bases; J trimming: 3 bases; junction bases outside the gene matches: 14. Germline V lookup: CDR1 KGHDR, CDR2 SFDVKD. The CDR3 DNA follows: TGTGCCACCAGTGATTTGCGCCAGGGACAGCCAAGTGGAACAGATACGCAGTATTTT. Translated: CATSDLRQGQPSGTDTQYF.

The rearrangement joins TRBV6-4 to TRBJ2-1, with TRBD2 identical over 9 bases. Germline V CDR1 and CDR2: MRHNA, SNTAGT. The CDR3 extends over 15 amino acids. With 0 bases clipped from V and 7 bases from J, the junction kept 4 bases outside the gene matches. The CDR3 nucleotides read TGTGCCAGCAGTGACTCTAGCGGGAGCTCAAATGAGCAGTTCTTC. It translates to CASSDSSGSSNEQFF.

This chain connects TRBV9 to TRBJ2-1; possibly TRBD2 for D (5 bases). Germline lookup yields CDR1 SGDLS and CDR2 YYNGEE. V gave up 4 bases and J gave up 5 bases, with 10 bases separating them. This CDR3 contains 13 residues. The CDR3 reads CASSLDSDNEQFF. CDR3 nucleotide sequence: TGTGCCAGCAGCCTGGACTCAGACAATGAGCAGTTCTTC.

The V call is TRBV19, the J call TRBJ1-1; D uncertain. Trimming took off 2 bases at V and 4 bases at J, with 8 bases between the two ends. This CDR3 has 13 residues. Per the germline V gene, CDR1 is LNHDA and CDR2 is SQIVND (reference sequence). The chain's CDR3 is CASSILSSTEAFF. CDR3 nucleotide sequence: TGTGCCAGTAGTATACTCTCTTCCACTGAAGCTTTCTTT.

The rearrangement links TRBV3-1 (or the pseudogene TRBV3-2) to TRBJ1-2; D not certain. Germline-derived CDR1 and CDR2 are LGHDT and YNNKEL (reference sequence). The ends were cut back, 1 base at V and 6 bases at J, with 6 bases in the middle. The CDR3 runs to 12 residues. The CDR3: CASSQGSHGYTF. For the CDR3, the DNA is TGTGCCAGCAGCCAAGGGAGCCATGGCTACACCTTC.

This clone was seen many times. The V call is TRBV5-1, the J call TRBJ1-6; 8 positions match TRBD1. CDR3 length equals 15 residues. The ends lost 3 bases at V and 8 bases at J; junction bases unmatched: 7. Germline V gene sequence: CDR1 SGHRS, CDR2 YFSETQ. The chain's CDR3 is CASSSGQGPYSPLHF. The CDR3 DNA follows: TGCGCCAGCAGCTCAGGACAGGGTCCTTATTCACCCCTCCACTTT.

This clone was seen just once. The genes are TRBV5-4 and TRBJ1-6, with a weak D call TRBD1 (5 bases). The CDR3 loop spans 14 amino acids. Per germline, CDR1 SGHNT and CDR2 YYREEE (reference sequence). The ends were cut back, 1 base at V and 7 bases at J, with 9 bases in the middle. The CDR3 nucleotides read TGTGCCAGCAGCTTGACAGGTCGGAATTCACCCCTCCACTTT. It specifies CASSLTGRNSPLHF.

The V and J genes are TRBV4-1 and TRBJ2-3, with D maybe TRBD2 (7 bases). Per the germline V gene, CDR1 is MGHRA and CDR2 is YSYEKL. CDR3 length: 17 residues. V lost 3 bases and J lost 2, with 18 bases in between. CDR3 loop: CASSQGGGMANTDTQYF. CDR3 in DNA: TGCGCCAGCAGCCAGGGGGGGGGCATGGCGAACACAGATACGCAGTATTTT.